The subject of this entry is one TCR beta chain. Its specificity is not known. RNA transcripts were the template for amplifying TCR beta CDR3 regions. The TCR CDR3 first-round RT-PCR relied on the HTBI primer set. MiXCR was run by TCRdb on the multiplex PCR reads, yielding one entry per CDR3 protein. Of 500,000 to 650,000 distinct CDR3 sequences in the sample, 46% were seen once. This sample is drawn from a study of T cells in Graves' hyperthyroidism and ophthalmopathy. General study points: Ophthalmopathy, as predicted by the model, came a median roughly 6.5 months after the prediction. Most thyroid clonotypes expanded above 0.001 appeared in blood too.

Exclusion of a patient resulted from uncontrolled infection, other autoimmune disease, pregnancy or lactation. Diagnoses used clinical symptoms, serum thyroxine and TRAb, thyroid ultrasound and orbital computed tomography. V gave up 9 bases and J gave up 2 bases; unmatched junction bases: 5. The CDR3 loop spans 13 amino acids. Per the germline V gene, CDR1 is SGHAT and CDR2 is FQNNGV. The chain combines TRBV11-2 with TRBJ2-7, with 9 bases matching TRBD1. The specimen was peripheral blood or thyroid tissue (not recorded which). This clonotype was obtained from an adult woman with Graves' disease, either hyperthyroidism or ophthalmopathy (not recorded which). The CDR3 coding sequence is TGTGCCAGTGGGGACAGGGCCCCCTACGAGCAGTACTTC. Amino acid sequence: CASGDRAPYEQYF.